This T cell receptor beta chain was sequenced during a study of T cells in localized non-small cell lung cancer. Comments on this clone: What it recognizes is unknown.

Method: immunoSEQ multiplex PCR; TCRdb's copy keeps in-frame clones and lacks some. In the table there are 6,500 to 10,000 clones, over 75% of which are singletons. Overall study results and limits: Clonality peaked in uninvolved adjacent lung rather than tumor.

The V gene end was trimmed by 6 bases and the J gene end by 6 bases; junction bases not matched to a gene: 5. The CDR3 consists of 14 residues. The germline gives CDR1 MNHEY, CDR2 SMNVEV (reference sequence). The TCR originated in a male donor aged 60 or older with stage III lung adenocarcinoma. The chain combines TRBV27 with TRBJ1-3, with 10 bases matching TRBD1. The starting material was peripheral blood, obtained before any cancer treatment. For the CDR3, the DNA is TGTGCCAGCAGCCCGGGACAGGGGACAAACACCATATATTTT. It specifies CASSPGQGTNTIYF.